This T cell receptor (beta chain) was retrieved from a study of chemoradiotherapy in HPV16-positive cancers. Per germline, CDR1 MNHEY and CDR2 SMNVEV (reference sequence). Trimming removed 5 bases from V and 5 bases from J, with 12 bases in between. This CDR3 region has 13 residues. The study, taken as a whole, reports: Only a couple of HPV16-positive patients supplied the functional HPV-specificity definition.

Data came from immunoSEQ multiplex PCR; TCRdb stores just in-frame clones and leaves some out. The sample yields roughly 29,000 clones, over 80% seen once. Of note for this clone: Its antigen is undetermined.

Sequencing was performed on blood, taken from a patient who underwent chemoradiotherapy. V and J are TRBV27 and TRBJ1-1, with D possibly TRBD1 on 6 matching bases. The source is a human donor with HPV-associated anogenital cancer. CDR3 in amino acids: CASSLTGTTEAFF. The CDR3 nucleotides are TGTGCCAGCAGTCTAACAGGGACGACTGAAGCTTTCTTT.